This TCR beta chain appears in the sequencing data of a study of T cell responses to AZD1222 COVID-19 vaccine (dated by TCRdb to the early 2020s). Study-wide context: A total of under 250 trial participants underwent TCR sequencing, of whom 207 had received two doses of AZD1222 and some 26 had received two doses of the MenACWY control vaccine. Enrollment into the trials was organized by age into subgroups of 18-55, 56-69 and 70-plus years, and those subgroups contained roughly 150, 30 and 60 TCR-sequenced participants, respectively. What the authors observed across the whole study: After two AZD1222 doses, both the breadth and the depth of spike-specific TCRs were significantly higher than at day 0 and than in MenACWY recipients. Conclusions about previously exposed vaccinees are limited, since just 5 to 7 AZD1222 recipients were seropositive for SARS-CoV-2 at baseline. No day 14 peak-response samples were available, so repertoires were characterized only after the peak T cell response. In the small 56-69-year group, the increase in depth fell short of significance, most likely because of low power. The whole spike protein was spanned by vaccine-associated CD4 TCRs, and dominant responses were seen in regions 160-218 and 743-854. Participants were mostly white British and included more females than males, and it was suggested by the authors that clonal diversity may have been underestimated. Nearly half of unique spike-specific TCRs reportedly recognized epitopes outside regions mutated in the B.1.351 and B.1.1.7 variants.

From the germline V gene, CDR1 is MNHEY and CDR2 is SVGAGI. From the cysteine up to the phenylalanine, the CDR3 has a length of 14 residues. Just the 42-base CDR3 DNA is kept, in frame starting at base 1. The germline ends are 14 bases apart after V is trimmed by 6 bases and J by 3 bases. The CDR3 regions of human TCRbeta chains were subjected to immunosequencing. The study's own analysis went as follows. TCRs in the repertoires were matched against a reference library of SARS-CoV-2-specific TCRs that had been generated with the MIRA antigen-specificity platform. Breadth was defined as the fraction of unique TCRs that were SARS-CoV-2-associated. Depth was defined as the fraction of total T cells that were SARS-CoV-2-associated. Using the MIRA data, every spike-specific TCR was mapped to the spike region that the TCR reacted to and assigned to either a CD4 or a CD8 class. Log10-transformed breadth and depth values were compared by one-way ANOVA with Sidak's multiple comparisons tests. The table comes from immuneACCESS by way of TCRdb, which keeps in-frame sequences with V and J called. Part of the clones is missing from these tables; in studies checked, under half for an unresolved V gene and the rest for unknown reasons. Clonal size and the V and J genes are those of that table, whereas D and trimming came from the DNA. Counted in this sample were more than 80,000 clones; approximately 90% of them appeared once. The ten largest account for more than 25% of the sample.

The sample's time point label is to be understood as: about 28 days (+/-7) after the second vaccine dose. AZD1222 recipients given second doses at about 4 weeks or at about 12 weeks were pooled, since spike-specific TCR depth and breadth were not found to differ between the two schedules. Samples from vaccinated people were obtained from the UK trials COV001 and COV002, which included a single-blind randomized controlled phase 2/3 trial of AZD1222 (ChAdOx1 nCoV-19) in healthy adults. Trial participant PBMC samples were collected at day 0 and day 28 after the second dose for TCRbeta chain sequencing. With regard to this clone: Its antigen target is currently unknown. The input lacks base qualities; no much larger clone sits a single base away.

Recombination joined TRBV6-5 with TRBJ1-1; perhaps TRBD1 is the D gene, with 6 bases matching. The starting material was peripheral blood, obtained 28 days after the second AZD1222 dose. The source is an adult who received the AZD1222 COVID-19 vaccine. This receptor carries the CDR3 CASRYTGFDTEAFF. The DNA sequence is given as TGTGCCAGCAGATACACAGGGTTTGACACTGAAGCTTTCTTT.